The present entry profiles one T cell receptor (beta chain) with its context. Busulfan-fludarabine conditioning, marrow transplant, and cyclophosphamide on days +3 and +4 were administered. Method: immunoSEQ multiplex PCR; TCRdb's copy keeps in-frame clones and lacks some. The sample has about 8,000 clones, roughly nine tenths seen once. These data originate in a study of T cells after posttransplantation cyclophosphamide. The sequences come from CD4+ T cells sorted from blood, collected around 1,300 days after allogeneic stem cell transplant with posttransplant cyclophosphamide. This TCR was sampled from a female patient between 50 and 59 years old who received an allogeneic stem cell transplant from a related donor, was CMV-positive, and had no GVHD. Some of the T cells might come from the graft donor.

Here the CDR3 reads CASSSPQGVRNEQFF. The CDR3 DNA follows: TGTGCCAGCAGTTCTCCGCAGGGGGTTCGCAATGAGCAGTTCTTC. The genes are TRBV27 and TRBJ2-1, with TRBD1 identical over 7 bases. The CDR3 sequence is 15 residues long. Germline values: CDR1 MNHEY, CDR2 SMNVEV (reference sequence). J lost 6 bases, V lost 4 bases, and 9 bases had no gene match.